Listed below are T cell receptor beta chains from one sample, sequenced in a study of glioma-infiltrating T cells after dendritic cell vaccination. Assay used: immunoSEQ multiplex PCR; TCRdb lists only in-frame clones, some missing. The sample has 20,000 to 30,000 clones; around 92% are singletons. Material: blood, obtained after dendritic cell vaccination. All receptors come from a human donor with glioblastoma. Both conserved end residues are part of each CDR3. D genes are given only for firm matches. Rows give clone size only sometimes, using once, few, many, or a class for an expanded clone.

J gene: TRBJ2-7
D gene: TRBD1
V gene: TRBV19
clone size: NA
CDR3 DNA: TGTGCCAGTTCCGACAGGGGCACCTACGAGCAGTACTTC
CDR3 protein: CASSDRGTYEQYF

J gene: TRBJ2-1
D gene: NA
V gene: TRBV30
clone size: once
CDR3 DNA: TGTGCCTGGAGTGGTGGCGGGGGCTACCTCGGGCAGTTCTTC
CDR3 protein: CAWSGGGGYLGQFF

J gene: TRBJ2-3
D gene: TRBD2
V gene: TRBV5-1
clone size: NA
CDR3 DNA: TGCGCCAGCAGCTTGGATGGGACTAGCGGGGGAGGGGAGAGAGATACGCAGTATTTT
CDR3 protein: CASSLDGTSGGGERDTQYF

J gene: TRBJ2-3
D gene: TRBD2
V gene: TRBV19
clone size: NA
CDR3 DNA: TGTGCCAGTAGTATTGGCGGGGGGAGGAGCACAGATACGCAGTATTTT
CDR3 protein: CASSIGGGRSTDTQYF

J gene: TRBJ2-7
D gene: TRBD1
V gene: TRBV5-1
clone size: NA
CDR3 DNA: TGCGCCAGCAGCTCGACAGGGGCCCACCGCGAGCAGTACTTC
CDR3 protein: CASSSTGAHREQYF

J gene: TRBJ1-1
D gene: NA
V gene: TRBV11-2
clone size: NA
CDR3 DNA: TGTGCCAGCAAAAACATGAACACTGAAGCTTTCTTT
CDR3 protein: CASKNMNTEAFF

J gene: TRBJ2-3
D gene: NA
V gene: TRBV5-6
clone size: NA
CDR3 DNA: TGTGCCAGCAGCTTGATCCCGGGGGGCCCAGATACGCAGTATTTT
CDR3 protein: CASSLIPGGPDTQYF

J gene: TRBJ1-6
D gene: NA
V gene: TRBV2
clone size: NA
CDR3 DNA: TGTGCCAGCAGTGAAGCTAGAGGTACCCGCTCACCCCTCCACTTT
CDR3 protein: CASSEARGTRSPLHF

J gene: TRBJ1-5
D gene: TRBD1
V gene: TRBV2
clone size: NA
CDR3 DNA: TGTGCCAGCAGAATGGGGACAGCCGACAATCAGCCCCAGCATTTT
CDR3 protein: CASRMGTADNQPQHF

J gene: TRBJ2-2
D gene: TRBD2
V gene: TRBV14
clone size: NA
CDR3 DNA: TGTGCCAGCAGCTTTTTGTTGCTAGCGGGGGACTGGAACACCGGGGAGCTGTTTTTT
CDR3 protein: CASSFLLLAGDWNTGELFF

J gene: TRBJ1-6
D gene: NA
V gene: TRBV6-1
clone size: few
CDR3 DNA: TGTGCCAGCAGTGACTTTAAGCGACCCCTCCACTTT
CDR3 protein: CASSDFKRPLHF

J gene: TRBJ2-1
D gene: TRBD1
V gene: TRBV11-3
clone size: NA
CDR3 DNA: TGTGCCAGCAGCTTAGCGGGACAGGCCCACAATGAGCAGTTCTTC
CDR3 protein: CASSLAGQAHNEQFF

J gene: TRBJ2-5
D gene: TRBD2
V gene: TRBV11-1
clone size: once
CDR3 DNA: TGTGCCAGCAGTTCTTTCCCGGGACTAGCGGGGAAATCGAAGGAGACCCAGTACTTC
CDR3 protein: CASSSFPGLAGKSKETQYF

J gene: TRBJ1-3
D gene: NA
V gene: TRBV4-1
clone size: NA
CDR3 DNA: TGCGCCAGCAGCCAGGGGCAGCCCAATCGACGCTCTGGAAACACCATATATTTT
CDR3 protein: CASSQGQPNRRSGNTIYF

J gene: TRBJ2-3
D gene: TRBD1
V gene: TRBV7-2
clone size: NA
CDR3 DNA: TGTGCCAGCAGCCGGGACAGGGGGACGGCAGATACGCAGTATTTT
CDR3 protein: CASSRDRGTADTQYF

J gene: TRBJ1-6
D gene: NA
V gene: TRBV6-4
clone size: NA
CDR3 DNA: TGTGCCAGCAGCAGGACTGATAATTCACCCCTCCACTTT
CDR3 protein: CASSRTDNSPLHF

J gene: TRBJ2-3
D gene: NA
V gene: TRBV15
clone size: NA
CDR3 DNA: TGTGCCACCAGCAGGACTCGAGGAGGGGTGGATACGCAGTATTTT
CDR3 protein: CATSRTRGGVDTQYF

J gene: TRBJ2-5
D gene: TRBD2
V gene: TRBV27
clone size: NA
CDR3 DNA: TGTGCCAGCAGTTTACTAGCGGGGAAGGAGACCCAGTACTTC
CDR3 protein: CASSLLAGKETQYF

J gene: TRBJ1-2
D gene: NA
V gene: TRBV6-5
clone size: NA
CDR3 DNA: TGTGCCAGCAGTTACTACCCCTATGAGGGCTACACCTTC
CDR3 protein: CASSYYPYEGYTF

J gene: TRBJ2-7
D gene: TRBD1
V gene: TRBV7-8
clone size: NA
CDR3 DNA: TGTGCCAGCAGCTACCCGACAGGGACCTACGAGCAGTACTTC
CDR3 protein: CASSYPTGTYEQYF

J gene: TRBJ1-2
D gene: TRBD1
V gene: TRBV19
clone size: once
CDR3 DNA: TGTGCCAGTAGTCCACGGACAGGTACGACAGCTAACTATGGCTACACCTTC
CDR3 protein: CASSPRTGTTANYGYTF

J gene: TRBJ2-7
D gene: NA
V gene: TRBV5-5
clone size: NA
CDR3 DNA: TGTGCCAGCATATCGCGACAGAGCTCCTACGAGCAGTACTTC
CDR3 protein: CASISRQSSYEQYF

J gene: TRBJ1-4
D gene: NA
V gene: TRBV27
clone size: NA
CDR3 DNA: TGTGCCAGCAGTTTATCGCCACAGGGTTACGAAAAACTGTTTTTT
CDR3 protein: CASSLSPQGYEKLFF

J gene: TRBJ1-6
D gene: NA
V gene: TRBV10-2
clone size: NA
CDR3 DNA: TGCGCCAGCTCCGGCCAGGGGAGATCACCCCTCCACTTT
CDR3 protein: CASSGQGRSPLHF

J gene: TRBJ2-5
D gene: TRBD2
V gene: TRBV7-9
clone size: once
CDR3 DNA: TGTGCCAGCAGCTTTTTAGCGGGGGGCCTCCAAGAGACCCAGTACTTC
CDR3 protein: CASSFLAGGLQETQYF

J gene: TRBJ2-2
D gene: TRBD2
V gene: TRBV9
clone size: NA
CDR3 DNA: TGTGCCAGCAGCGTAGTCCCTAGCGGATCCGTCGGGGAGCTGTTTTTT
CDR3 protein: CASSVVPSGSVGELFF

J gene: TRBJ1-5
D gene: NA
V gene: TRBV7-9
clone size: NA
CDR3 DNA: TGTGCCAGCACAGGTGTGGGCTCCAATCAGCCCCAGCATTTT
CDR3 protein: CASTGVGSNQPQHF

J gene: TRBJ1-6
D gene: NA
V gene: TRBV2
clone size: NA
CDR3 DNA: TGTGCCAGCCTGGGGGCCCCACCCCTCCACTTT
CDR3 protein: CASLGAPPLHF

J gene: TRBJ1-4
D gene: NA
V gene: TRBV7-2
clone size: NA
CDR3 DNA: TGTGCCAGCAGCACAGGGTTTTCGAGTGAAAAACTGTTTTTT
CDR3 protein: CASSTGFSSEKLFF

J gene: TRBJ1-1
D gene: NA
V gene: TRBV14
clone size: NA
CDR3 DNA: TGTGCCAGCAGCAGATGGGAGGGGAGGACTGAAGCTTTCTTT
CDR3 protein: CASSRWEGRTEAFF

J gene: TRBJ2-3
D gene: NA
V gene: TRBV5-1
clone size: NA
CDR3 DNA: TGCGCCAGCAGCTTGGGACAGCGCACAGATACGCAGTATTTT
CDR3 protein: CASSLGQRTDTQYF

J gene: TRBJ1-5
D gene: TRBD1
V gene: TRBV30
clone size: once
CDR3 DNA: TGTGCCTGGGCCGGGACAGTTAATCAGCCCCAGCATTTT
CDR3 protein: CAWAGTVNQPQHF

J gene: TRBJ2-2
D gene: TRBD2
V gene: TRBV4-2
clone size: few
CDR3 DNA: TGTGCCAGCAGCCTGGAAGCGGGGGGGAACACCGGGGAGCTGTTTTTT
CDR3 protein: CASSLEAGGNTGELFF

J gene: TRBJ2-2
D gene: TRBD2
V gene: TRBV6-6
clone size: NA
CDR3 DNA: TGTGCCAGCAGTTATTCCGGGACTAGCATCGCCGGGGAGCTGTTTTTT
CDR3 protein: CASSYSGTSIAGELFF

J gene: TRBJ2-1
D gene: TRBD2
V gene: TRBV18
clone size: NA
CDR3 DNA: TGTGCCAGCTCACCACCGAGCCGGGAGGGATACAATGAGCAGTTCTTC
CDR3 protein: CASSPPSREGYNEQFF

J gene: TRBJ1-2
D gene: TRBD1
V gene: TRBV11-2
clone size: NA
CDR3 DNA: TGTGCCAGCAGCACAGACAGGGGTAGTAACTATGGCTACACCTTC
CDR3 protein: CASSTDRGSNYGYTF

J gene: TRBJ2-2
D gene: NA
V gene: TRBV7-6
clone size: NA
CDR3 DNA: TGTGCCAGCAGGAAAGCGGGTGGAAACACCGGGGAGCTGTTTTTT
CDR3 protein: CASRKAGGNTGELFF

J gene: TRBJ2-1
D gene: TRBD1
V gene: TRBV5-1
clone size: NA
CDR3 DNA: TGCGCCAGCAGCGTGGGGATGGGACAGGGAGTGAACAATGAGCAGTTCTTC
CDR3 protein: CASSVGMGQGVNNEQFF

J gene: TRBJ2-3
D gene: NA
V gene: TRBV6-6
clone size: NA
CDR3 DNA: TGTGCCAGCAGTTCCAACACAGATACGCAGTATTTT
CDR3 protein: CASSSNTDTQYF

J gene: TRBJ2-3
D gene: NA
V gene: TRBV2
clone size: few
CDR3 DNA: TGTGCCAGCATGTTCGGCACAGATACGCAGTATTTT
CDR3 protein: CASMFGTDTQYF

J gene: TRBJ2-5
D gene: TRBD2
V gene: TRBV20-1
clone size: NA
CDR3 DNA: TGCAGGCCTGGGACTAAAGAGACCCAGTACTTC
CDR3 protein: CRPGTKETQYF

J gene: TRBJ2-2
D gene: NA
V gene: TRBV27
clone size: NA
CDR3 DNA: TGTGCCAGCAGCCCGGGACTGGTCACCGGGGAGCTGTTTTTT
CDR3 protein: CASSPGLVTGELFF

J gene: TRBJ1-5
D gene: NA
V gene: TRBV19
clone size: NA
CDR3 DNA: TGTGCCAGTAGTATACCCCCTAACACAGGGCCTGATCAGCCCCAGCATTTT
CDR3 protein: CASSIPPNTGPDQPQHF

J gene: TRBJ2-4
D gene: NA
V gene: TRBV13
clone size: NA
CDR3 DNA: TGTGCCAGCAGCCCGGGCGGGGCCAAAAACATTCAGTACTTC
CDR3 protein: CASSPGGAKNIQYF

J gene: TRBJ2-4
D gene: NA
V gene: TRBV4-2
clone size: once
CDR3 DNA: TGTGCCAGCAGCCAAGATGGGACTTCGGGAAACATTCAGTACTTC
CDR3 protein: CASSQDGTSGNIQYF

J gene: TRBJ2-7
D gene: TRBD1
V gene: TRBV6-1
clone size: NA
CDR3 DNA: TGTGCCAGCAGTGAAAAATGGACAGGTTTCTTTGAGCAGTACTTC
CDR3 protein: CASSEKWTGFFEQYF

J gene: TRBJ1-6
D gene: TRBD1
V gene: TRBV2
clone size: NA
CDR3 DNA: TGTGCCAGCAGTGAAGCGGGACAGGGTAGCTCACCCCTCCACTTT
CDR3 protein: CASSEAGQGSSPLHF

J gene: TRBJ2-1
D gene: TRBD2
V gene: TRBV9
clone size: NA
CDR3 DNA: TGTGCCAGCAGCCCGCGGGGGGACTCCTACAATGAGCAGTTCTTC
CDR3 protein: CASSPRGDSYNEQFF

J gene: TRBJ1-6
D gene: TRBD1
V gene: TRBV27
clone size: once
CDR3 DNA: TGTGCCAGCAGTCTTAGACAGGGCAGGAATTCACCCCTCCACTTT
CDR3 protein: CASSLRQGRNSPLHF

J gene: TRBJ1-1
D gene: NA
V gene: TRBV7-9
clone size: NA
CDR3 DNA: TGTGCCAGCAGCAAGGGAGTTACTGAAGCTTTCTTT
CDR3 protein: CASSKGVTEAFF

J gene: TRBJ1-5
D gene: NA
V gene: TRBV4-1
clone size: NA
CDR3 DNA: TGCGCCAGCAGCCCGACGGTCGGGCAGCCCCAGCATTTT
CDR3 protein: CASSPTVGQPQHF

J gene: TRBJ1-4
D gene: NA
V gene: TRBV6-6
clone size: NA
CDR3 DNA: TGTGCCAGCAGCCCTGGGGCTTTAAAACTGTTTTTT
CDR3 protein: CASSPGALKLFF

J gene: TRBJ1-3
D gene: NA
V gene: TRBV7-9
clone size: NA
CDR3 DNA: TGTGCCAGCAGCCCGCCCTCATTTCGGGGAAACACCATATATTTT
CDR3 protein: CASSPPSFRGNTIYF

J gene: TRBJ1-2
D gene: NA
V gene: TRBV10-1
clone size: once
CDR3 DNA: TGCGCCAGCAGTCCGGACAGTTTCTATGGCTACACCTTC
CDR3 protein: CASSPDSFYGYTF

J gene: TRBJ2-2
D gene: TRBD1
V gene: TRBV19
clone size: NA
CDR3 DNA: TGTGCCAGTAGTATCCGACAGGGCCCCGGGGAGCTGTTTTTT
CDR3 protein: CASSIRQGPGELFF

J gene: TRBJ2-7
D gene: NA
V gene: TRBV7-8
clone size: NA
CDR3 DNA: TGTGCCAGCAGCTCCAGGAGGTTCAGCTCCTACGAGCAGTACTTC
CDR3 protein: CASSSRRFSSYEQYF

J gene: TRBJ2-2
D gene: TRBD2
V gene: TRBV2
clone size: NA
CDR3 DNA: TGTGCCAGCAGTGAAAGGGACGGGGGGGCCGGCGGGGAGCTGTTTTTT
CDR3 protein: CASSERDGGAGGELFF

J gene: TRBJ2-2
D gene: NA
V gene: TRBV5-5
clone size: NA
CDR3 DNA: TGTGCCAGCAGCTTGGCTCGGACAGCTAACACCGGGGAGCTGTTTTTT
CDR3 protein: CASSLARTANTGELFF

J gene: TRBJ1-6
D gene: TRBD1
V gene: TRBV18
clone size: NA
CDR3 DNA: TGTGCCAGCTCACCGGAAGGGGGCTTAAATAATTCACCCCTCCACTTT
CDR3 protein: CASSPEGGLNNSPLHF

J gene: TRBJ1-3
D gene: NA
V gene: TRBV10-2
clone size: once
CDR3 DNA: TGCGCCAGCACCTACACCTCCGATAGGGGAGGCACCATATATTTT
CDR3 protein: CASTYTSDRGGTIYF